What follows is one T cell receptor beta chain and its context. This specimen includes other DNA sequences encoding the same CDR3. The data were taken from a study of T cells in women clearing cervical HPV infection. Study overall: Controls gave blood once infection was undetectable; cases at lesion identification.

TCRdb keeps only in-frame clones here, not all; method: immunoSEQ multiplex PCR. The data show fewer than 30,000 clones, and the top ten clones hold around a sixth. The specimen was blood buffy coat. This TCR derives from a woman aged 18 to 75 with a cervical HPV16 infection that either progressed to CIN3+ or cleared (not recorded which).

Incomplete CDR3 DNA: TGTGCCTGGGGGGCCGGGACAGGGGCCTACGAG. This encodes CAWGAGTGAYE. The full CDR3 reads CAWGAGTGAYEQYF. The chain carries TRBV30 and TRBJ2-7, with 10 nucleotides matching TRBD1. The read stops 3 residues short of the end of the CDR3; the missing end is completed from the germline J gene. Germline V lookup: CDR1 GTSNPN, CDR2 SVGIG (reference sequence). V was clipped by 5 bases and J by 2 bases; unmatched bases: 6. The CDR3 covers 14 residues.